Below, 32 T cell receptor beta chains from the same sample are listed, as sequenced in a study of shared clonotypes between healthy human individuals. The assay was immunoSEQ multiplex PCR, and TCRdb's table has in-frame clones only and misses some. The data hold some 550,000 clones, with around 97% observed a single time. The sample comprised naive CD4+ T cells sorted from blood. Subset given: CD45RA+ positively selected. These receptors were taken from a woman aged 25-40 years in good health.

This clone came up once. The CDR3 reads CASTLAGGDYEQYF. CDR3 coding DNA: TGTGCCAGCACCCTGGCAGGGGGGGACTACGAGCAGTACTTC. The V gene is TRBV28, the J gene TRBJ2-7; either TRBD1 or TRBD2 may supply D (7 bases each). The germline V gene encodes CDR1 MDHEN and CDR2 SYDVKM. Deletions cut 7 bases from V and 3 bases from J, with 16 bases between. This CDR3 spans 14 amino acids.

J is TRBJ2-5 and V is TRBV18, with D tentatively TRBD2 (6 bases). The CDR3 spans 13 residues. V lost 3 bases and J 4 bases, leaving 9 bases between the germline ends. CDR1 is KGHSH, CDR2 LQKENI, per germline. The CDR3 sequence is CASSPGGGETQYF. The DNA of the CDR3 is TGTGCCAGCTCACCGGGGGGAGGAGAGACCCAGTACTTC.

V gene TRBV29-1 combines with J gene TRBJ2-3; 8 positions agree with TRBD2. The CDR3 length is 14 residues. Germline V lookup: CDR1 SQVTM, CDR2 ANQGSEA. Unmatched junction bases numbered 7, after V lost 7 bases and J lost 1 base. The CDR3 reads CSAATGGGTDTQYF. CDR3 DNA sequence: TGCAGCGCCGCGACCGGGGGGGGCACAGATACGCAGTATTTT.

This clone was counted once. The rearrangement joins TRBV21-1 to TRBJ2-7; the table's D call TRBD2 went unverified against the DNA. TRBV21-1 is noted as a pseudogene. This CDR3 region has 12 residues. The chain's CDR3 is CASSLSFYEQYF. In DNA, the CDR3 is TGTGCCAGCAGCCTTAGTTTTTACGAGCAGTACTTC.

CDR3 in amino acids: CASSFLGASSYNEQFF. CDR3 DNA: TGTGCCAGCAGTTTTCTTGGCGCTAGCTCCTACAATGAGCAGTTCTTC. V is TRBV27 and J is TRBJ2-1; D uncertain. The V and J ends lost 3 bases and 0 bases respectively, with 12 bases between them. Germline V gene lookup returns CDR1 MNHEY and CDR2 SMNVEV (reference sequence). The CDR3 contains 16 residues.

This chain joins TRBV7-9 and TRBJ2-2; D is perhaps TRBD2 (7 bases). CDR3 size: 17 residues. Trimming took off 2 bases at V and 6 bases at J, with 19 bases between the two ends. Looked up from germline, CDR1 is SEHNR and CDR2 is FQNEAQ (reference sequence). The CDR3 region has the DNA TGTGCCAGCAGCTTAAATCAGCGCAGGGGAGGGGCCGGGGAGCTGTTTTTT. This sequence encodes CASSLNQRRGGAGELFF.

The V and J genes are TRBV7-9 and TRBJ2-4; D is ambiguous. Trimming left V 1 base short and J 2 bases short, with 12 bases between. Germline V lookup: CDR1 SEHNR, CDR2 FQNEAQ (reference sequence). The CDR3 contains 16 residues. The CDR3 coding sequence is TGTGCCAGCAGCTTAGGGCAGTCAGGAACCAAAAACATTCAGTACTTC. It encodes CASSLGQSGTKNIQYF.

The genes are TRBV7-9 and TRBJ1-1, with 8 bases that match TRBD1. Germline V gene sequence: CDR1 SEHNR, CDR2 FQNEAQ (reference sequence). The CDR3 spans 17 residues. V dropped 1 base and J dropped 0; count of bases not matched to a gene: 7. CDR3 DNA: TGTGCCAGCAGCTTAGGGGACAGGTACTTCATGAACACTGAAGCTTTCTTT. Its protein is CASSLGDRYFMNTEAFF.

The chain couples TRBV5-1 to TRBJ2-7; either TRBD1 or TRBD2 may supply D (5 bases each). V was shortened by 4 bases and J by 3 bases, with 11 bases between the two germline ends. The CDR3 runs 13 residues. Germline CDR1 SGHRS, CDR2 YFSETQ. Here the CDR3 reads CASSKGRDYEQYF. CDR3 DNA sequence: TGCGCCAGCAGCAAGGGACGTGACTACGAGCAGTACTTC.

The rearrangement links TRBV19 to TRBJ2-1; 9 bases are shared with TRBD1. The germline V gene encodes CDR1 LNHDA and CDR2 SQIVND (reference sequence). The CDR3 consists of 14 residues. Unmatched junction bases numbered 5, after V lost 7 bases and J lost 4 bases. The CDR3 nucleotides are TGTGCCAGTAAAGACGGACAGGGGTACAATGAGCAGTTCTTC. This codes for CASKDGQGYNEQFF.

J is TRBJ1-5 and V is TRBV5-1; tentative D call: TRBD1 (5 bases). Looked up from germline, CDR1 is SGHRS and CDR2 is YFSETQ. The V end was cut by 0 bases, the J end by 6 bases, with 10 bases between. The CDR3 has 14 amino acids. The CDR3 sequence is CASSLAGFGQPQHF. The CDR3 DNA is TGCGCCAGCAGCTTGGCAGGGTTCGGTCAGCCCCAGCATTTT.

The rearrangement uses TRBV5-4 and TRBJ2-7; D might be TRBD2 (6 bases). The germline V gene has CDR1 SGHNT and CDR2 YYREEE (reference sequence). CDR3 length equals 15 residues. The V end was cut by 5 bases, the J end by 4 bases, with 19 bases between. CDR3 amino acids: CASSEGLEGSYEQYF. CDR3 DNA: TGTGCCAGCAGTGAGGGACTTGAGGGGAGTTACGAGCAGTACTTC.

This chain connects TRBV27 to TRBJ2-1; D remains unclear. Germline loops: CDR1 MNHEY, CDR2 SMNVEV (reference sequence). The CDR3 is 13 residues long. V was cut by 5 bases and J by 2 bases, with 7 bases left in between. The CDR3 DNA sequence: TGTGCCAGCAGTCACCTCACCTACAATGAGCAGTTCTTC. This sequence encodes CASSHLTYNEQFF.

V usage is TRBV2 and J usage is TRBJ1-6, with D perhaps TRBD1 (6 bases). Germline V gives CDR1 SNHLY, CDR2 FYNNEI. This CDR3 region has 14 residues. V lost 3 bases, J lost 7 bases, and 10 bases lay in between. The CDR3 protein is CASSEVGGNSPLHF. CDR3 coding DNA: TGTGCCAGCAGTGAGGTAGGGGGAAATTCACCCCTCCACTTT.

The chain uses TRBV7-9 and TRBJ1-5; D may be TRBD1 (6 bases). In germline, CDR1 is SEHNR, CDR2 FQNEAQ (reference sequence). V shed 6 bases and J shed 4 bases, with 10 bases lying between them. The CDR3 contains 13 residues. CDR3 amino acids: CASSPQGNQPQHF. In DNA, the CDR3 is TGTGCCAGCAGTCCACAGGGAAATCAGCCCCAGCATTTT.

The chain combines TRBV4-1 with TRBJ2-1, with 7 positions matching TRBD2. V lost 1 base and J lost 7; bases outside the gene matches: 13. CDR1 and CDR2 from the germline V gene are MGHRA and YSYEKL. This CDR3 is built from 17 residues. The DNA for the CDR3 is TGCGCCAGCAGCCAAGGGACGGCGCGGGAGAGAAAGAATGAGCAGTTCTTC. It yields the protein CASSQGTARERKNEQFF.

This clone was seen once. The genes are TRBV28 and TRBJ2-7, with 9 positions matching TRBD1. Trimming at V came to 6 bases and at J to 3 bases, leaving 3 bases not matched to a gene. Looked up from germline, CDR1 is MDHEN and CDR2 is SYDVKM. CDR3 length: 13 amino acids. The CDR3 DNA sequence: TGTGCCAGCAGGTACAGGGGGCACTACGAGCAGTACTTC. Encoded protein: CASRYRGHYEQYF.

The chain links TRBV6-1 to TRBJ1-2, with TRBD1 matching over 8 bases. Trimming removed 6 bases from V and 4 bases from J; junction bases left unmatched: 10. CDR1 is MNHNS and CDR2 is SASEGT in the germline V gene. CDR3 size: 15 residues. As DNA, the CDR3 is TGTGCCAGCAGGGCTACAGGGGGGTTGGGCTATGGCTACACCTTC. It specifies CASRATGGLGYGYTF.

The gene calls are TRBV7-9 and TRBJ2-1; 10 nucleotides agree with TRBD2. J gave up 10 bases and V 3 bases, and 6 bases lay outside the gene matches. The CDR3 covers 14 residues. Germline values: CDR1 SEHNR, CDR2 FQNEAQ (reference sequence). The CDR3 DNA follows: TGTGCCAGCAGCTTCACTAGCGGGACGGGGGAGCAGTTCTTC. Its protein product is CASSFTSGTGEQFF.

The rearrangement joins TRBV6-5 to TRBJ2-7; 8 positions match TRBD2. There are 16 residues in the CDR3. After removal of 4 bases from V and 5 bases from J, the junction contained 13 bases not matched to a gene. Per the germline V gene, CDR1 is MNHEY and CDR2 is SVGAGI. The CDR3 DNA reads as TGTGCCAGCAGTTCCACCCGAGCGGGAGCAGTCCACGAGCAGTACTTC. Amino acid sequence: CASSSTRAGAVHEQYF.

This chain links TRBV2 with TRBJ1-4, with D maybe TRBD1 (6 bases). From germline, CDR1 is SNHLY and CDR2 FYNNEI. V lost 6 bases, J lost 5 bases, and 13 bases lay in between. The CDR3 sequence is 14 residues long. The CDR3 region has the DNA TGTGCCAGCAGCCAACAGGGTTTGAATGAAAAACTGTTTTTT. It translates to CASSQQGLNEKLFF.

The chain employs TRBV10-1 and TRBJ1-1, with D uncertain. The germline V and J ends were trimmed by 3 bases and 3 bases, with 8 bases remaining between them. The CDR3 has 13 residues. Germline values: CDR1 WNHNN, CDR2 SYGVQD (reference sequence). The CDR3 region has the DNA TGCGCCAGCAGTGACTTTGGGGACACTGAAGCTTTCTTT. Its translation is CASSDFGDTEAFF.

The genes are TRBV15 and TRBJ1-1; tentative D call: TRBD1 (5 bases). The CDR3 has 14 residues. Trimming removed 1 base at V and 5 bases at J, with 11 bases between. CDR1 LNHNV and CDR2 YYDKDF come from the germline V gene (reference sequence). CDR3 in amino acids: CATSRGQGGTEAFF. CDR3 nucleotide sequence: TGTGCCACCAGCAGAGGTCAGGGAGGTACTGAAGCTTTCTTT.

The V and J genes are TRBV7-9 and TRBJ2-5, with 10 bases matching TRBD2. Germline values: CDR1 SEHNR, CDR2 FQNEAQ (reference sequence). V shed 0 bases and J 5 bases; nucleotides not matched to a gene: 12. There are 18 residues in the CDR3. CDR3 sequence reads: CASSLAGTSGMGHETQYF. The CDR3 DNA reads as TGTGCCAGCAGCTTAGCCGGCACTAGCGGGATGGGGCACGAGACCCAGTACTTC.

This clone occurred once. The sample contains more than one DNA sequence encoding this CDR3. V usage is TRBV28 and J usage is TRBJ2-2; no clear D. Deletions cut 6 bases from V and 6 bases from J, with 5 bases between. This CDR3 region has 11 residues. Looked up from germline, CDR1 is MDHEN and CDR2 is SYDVKM. The DNA for the CDR3 is TGTGCCAGCAGGACCTCCGGGGAGCTGTTTTTT. Its protein product is CASRTSGELFF.

The rearrangement joins TRBV7-9 to TRBJ2-2; TRBD1 or TRBD2 may be the D gene (5 bases each). The CDR3 spans 15 residues. The V gene lost 5 bases and the J gene lost 0 bases, with 10 bases spanning the gap. Germline V gene data show CDR1 as SEHNR and CDR2 as FQNEAQ (reference sequence). In DNA form, the CDR3 reads TGTGCCAGCAGCCCCGGGGCCGCGAACACCGGGGAGCTGTTTTTT. Translation: CASSPGAANTGELFF.

The CDR3: CASSVEGGKHEQYF. The CDR3 DNA follows: TGTGCCAGCAGCGTAGAAGGGGGCAAGCACGAGCAGTACTTC. This sequence joins TRBV9 and TRBJ2-7; TRBD1 aligns across 7 bases. The CDR3 totals 14 residues. The germline gives CDR1 SGDLS, CDR2 YYNGEE. J lost 5 bases, V lost 0 bases, and 5 bases had no gene match.

The chain uses TRBV6-6 and TRBJ2-7, with 7 bases identical to TRBD1. Germline V gene data show CDR1 as MNHNY and CDR2 as SVGAGI (reference sequence). This CDR3 has 14 residues. Losses at the gene ends were 0 bases for V and 5 bases for J; bases not matched to a gene: 4. The DNA for the CDR3 is TGTGCCAGCAGTTACTCACAGGGGTTCCACGAGCAGTACTTC. Protein product: CASSYSQGFHEQYF.

V gene TRBV29-1 combines with J gene TRBJ2-2; 11 bases are shared with TRBD2. V trimming: 6 bases; J trimming: 5 bases; junction bases outside the gene matches: 2. Germline CDR1 and CDR2: SQVTM and ANQGSEA. The CDR3 runs 13 residues. CDR3 DNA: TGCAGCGTAAGGACTAGCGGGACCGGGGAGCTGTTTTTT. Its translation: CSVRTSGTGELFF.

V and J are TRBV6-1 and TRBJ1-5; no reliable D call. Germline V gives CDR1 MNHNS, CDR2 SASEGT. The length of the CDR3 is 15 residues. The V gene lost 1 base and the J gene lost 0 bases, with 7 bases spanning the gap. CDR3 in amino acids: CASSEGPYSNQPQHF. The CDR3 DNA reads as TGTGCCAGCAGTGAAGGGCCGTATAGCAATCAGCCCCAGCATTTT.

The rearrangement joins TRBV5-1 to TRBJ1-4; D gene ambiguous. Germline V gene sequence: CDR1 SGHRS, CDR2 YFSETQ. This CDR3 has 16 amino acids. V lost 5 bases to trimming and J lost 0 bases, with 14 bases between them. The CDR3 coding sequence is TGCGCCAGCAGGGCAGGCCTACTTGCAACTAATGAAAAACTGTTTTTT. Its protein product is CASRAGLLATNEKLFF.

The chain joins TRBV11-2 to TRBJ2-2; the match to TRBD1 covers 8 bases. The V gene end was trimmed by 7 bases and the J gene end by 0 bases; junction bases not matched to a gene: 4. The germline V gene has CDR1 SGHAT and CDR2 FQNNGV. The CDR3 covers 15 residues. CDR3 loop: CASTMGQANTGELFF. The CDR3 region has the DNA TGTGCCAGCACTATGGGACAGGCGAACACCGGGGAGCTGTTTTTT.